This T cell receptor beta chain originates from a study of STAT3 mutations in large granular lymphocyte leukemia. Across the whole study: Over half of T-LGLL patients had one or more immunosuppressive regimens.

The CDR3 is 15 amino acids. Trimming cost V 6 bases and J 4 bases, with 15 bases left between them. The germline CDR1 and CDR2 sequences are MNHEY and SVGAGI. Assay: immunoSEQ multiplex PCR; the TCRdb copy retains only in-frame clones and omits some. The sample holds 1,000 or so clones; about 33% are singletons and the top ten take roughly a third. Study findings and constraints: Every T-LGLL patient had at least one immunodominant TCRbeta clonotype. Suggested: STAT3 mutation was not the ancestral event for these clonal expansions. A small but highly pathogenic clone may have been missed. Sampling intervals varied between patients and samples.

A few counts support this clone. Its antigen is unidentified. This TCR was sampled from a human donor with T large granular lymphocyte leukemia. Some clones in this sample may be carry-over from other donors' samples. Source material: PBMCs. The rearrangement uses TRBV6-5 and TRBJ2-2; D unresolved. CDR3 coding DNA: TGTGCCAGCAGATTCCGACGGGCGAGCACCGGGGAGCTGTTTTTT. Protein: CASRFRRASTGELFF.